This TCR beta chain was recorded in a study of cytomegalovirus exposure and HLA in healthy donors. Whole-study findings and limits: Listed as cytomegalovirus-associated were 150 or so TCR beta chains. Many donors shared some public TCRs, even though most TCR sequences were rare. An analysis done earlier found most TCR beta V segments productive about 90% or about 30% of the time.

It was with 60 Vbeta and 13 Jbeta primers that the PCR ran. Per the original methods: An analysis that came later counted tens of millions of unique TCR beta chains, approximately 9.9 million shared. Profiling relied on immunoSEQ multiplex PCR, and the TCRdb table lists in-frame clones only, not all of them. D and trimming come from the DNA, and the V and J calls and clone size come from that table. This sample's table has fewer than 150,000 clones. Trimming left V 3 bases short and J 2 bases short, with 10 bases between. This CDR3 has 14 amino acids. CDR1 and CDR2 (germline): LNHDA, SQIVND (reference sequence). Turning to this clone: Antigen: not known.

The receptor was isolated from a middle-aged man in good health and CMV-seronegative. V gene TRBV19 combines with J gene TRBJ1-1, with D perhaps matching TRBD1 (5 bases). Sequenced material: PBMCs. CDR3 protein: CASSIGQGNTEAFF. CDR3 DNA sequence: TGTGCCAGTAGTATTGGGCAGGGCAACACTGAAGCTTTCTTT.